Listed below are T cell receptor beta chains from one sample, sequenced in a study of identical twins. TCRdb analysed the 5' RACE reads with MiXCR anew, one entry per CDR3 protein. The sample has approximately 690,000 distinct CDR3 sequences; approximately 6.1% are singletons. Material for sequencing was naive T cells sorted from blood. Receptors were obtained from a young man in good health. Each CDR3 is given with its conserved first and last residue. D genes are given only for firm matches. Size values are once, few and many counts, or a class for expanded clones, and some rows have none.

clone size: few; V gene: TRBV7-9; D gene: .; J gene: TRBJ2-7; CDR3 length: 15; CDR3 protein: CASSPTGTTAYEQYF; CDR3 DNA: TGTGCCAGCAGCCCTACCGGGACCACAGCGTACGAGCAGTACTTC
clone size: few; V gene: TRBV9; D gene: .; J gene: TRBJ2-6; CDR3 length: 16; CDR3 protein: CASSPGQPSGANVLTF; CDR3 DNA: TGTGCCAGCAGCCCAGGACAGCCCTCTGGGGCCAACGTCCTGACTTTC
clone size: .; V gene: TRBV5-1; D gene: .; J gene: TRBJ2-7; CDR3 length: 15; CDR3 protein: CASSLVDGSGYEQYF; CDR3 DNA: TGCGCCAGCAGCTTGGTAGACGGGAGTGGGTACGAGCAGTACTTC
clone size: many; V gene: TRBV10-3; D gene: TRBD2; J gene: TRBJ2-3; CDR3 length: 15; CDR3 protein: CAISESILAENTQYF; CDR3 DNA: TGTGCCATCAGTGAGTCGATCCTAGCGGAGAATACGCAGTATTTT
clone size: few; V gene: TRBV7-2; D gene: .; J gene: TRBJ2-2; CDR3 length: 12; CDR3 protein: CASSSFGGELFF; CDR3 DNA: TGTGCCAGCAGCTCCTTCGGCGGGGAGCTGTTTTTT
clone size: many; V gene: TRBV20-1; D gene: .; J gene: TRBJ1-1; CDR3 length: 14; CDR3 protein: CSARDLKVNTEAFF; CDR3 DNA: TGCAGTGCTAGAGATCTTAAAGTCAACACTGAAGCTTTCTTT
clone size: many; V gene: TRBV4-1; D gene: TRBD2; J gene: TRBJ2-1; CDR3 length: 16; CDR3 protein: CASSQPTSGRYYEQFF; CDR3 DNA: TGCGCCAGCAGCCAACCGACTAGCGGGAGATACTATGAGCAGTTCTTC
clone size: few; V gene: TRBV7-8; D gene: .; J gene: TRBJ1-5; CDR3 length: 15; CDR3 protein: CASSQRTGSGQPQHF; CDR3 DNA: TGTGCCAGCAGCCAGCGTACAGGGTCAGGACAGCCCCAGCATTTT
clone size: many; V gene: TRBV5-1; D gene: TRBD1; J gene: TRBJ2-1; CDR3 length: 14; CDR3 protein: CASSPHRGSDEQFF; CDR3 DNA: TGCGCCAGCAGCCCCCACAGGGGGAGTGATGAGCAGTTCTTC
clone size: few; V gene: TRBV9; D gene: TRBD2; J gene: TRBJ2-1; CDR3 length: 15; CDR3 protein: CASSVLAGGPDEQFF; CDR3 DNA: TGTGCCAGCAGCGTACTAGCGGGAGGCCCGGATGAGCAGTTCTTC
clone size: few; V gene: TRBV9; D gene: .; J gene: TRBJ2-1; CDR3 length: 14; CDR3 protein: CASSVRGSSNEQFF; CDR3 DNA: TGTGCCAGCAGCGTACGGGGTAGTAGCAATGAGCAGTTCTTC
clone size: .; V gene: TRBV4-3; D gene: .; J gene: TRBJ2-3; CDR3 length: 16; CDR3 protein: CASSQERLGLADTQYF; CDR3 DNA: TGCGCCAGCAGCCAAGAACGTCTCGGCTTGGCAGATACGCAGTATTTT
clone size: many; V gene: TRBV20-1; D gene: TRBD1; J gene: TRBJ2-3; CDR3 length: 15; CDR3 protein: CSASFPTGDTDTQYF; CDR3 DNA: TGCAGTGCTTCCTTTCCGACAGGGGACACAGATACGCAGTATTTT
clone size: many; V gene: TRBV5-1; D gene: .; J gene: TRBJ1-2; CDR3 length: 16; CDR3 protein: CASSFGATGNDYGYTF; CDR3 DNA: TGCGCCAGCAGCTTTGGAGCCACAGGGAACGACTATGGCTACACCTTC
clone size: .; V gene: TRBV7-9; D gene: .; J gene: TRBJ1-1; CDR3 length: 10; CDR3 protein: CASSLDRAFF; CDR3 DNA: TGTGCCAGCAGCTTAGATCGCGCTTTCTTT
clone size: .; V gene: TRBV15; D gene: TRBD2; J gene: TRBJ2-3; CDR3 length: 14; CDR3 protein: CATSRDWGGDTQYF; CDR3 DNA: TGTGCCACCAGCAGAGATTGGGGAGGGGATACGCAGTATTTT
clone size: .; V gene: TRBV12-3/TRBV12-4; D gene: .; J gene: TRBJ2-6; CDR3 length: 15; CDR3 protein: CASRSEGAGANVLTF; CDR3 DNA: TGTGCCAGCAGATCTGAGGGTGCCGGGGCCAACGTCCTGACTTTC
clone size: many; V gene: TRBV12-3/TRBV12-4; D gene: TRBD2; J gene: TRBJ2-3; CDR3 length: 16; CDR3 protein: CASNKGLAGVSDTQYF; CDR3 DNA: TGTGCCAGCAACAAAGGACTAGCGGGAGTATCAGATACGCAGTATTTT
clone size: many; V gene: TRBV6-2/TRBV6-3; D gene: .; J gene: TRBJ2-1; CDR3 length: 15; CDR3 protein: CAIRMGDSSYNEQFF; CDR3 DNA: TGTGCCATCCGGATGGGGGATAGCTCCTACAATGAGCAGTTCTTC
clone size: few; V gene: TRBV6-5; D gene: TRBD2; J gene: TRBJ2-1; CDR3 length: 13; CDR3 protein: CASSYRLAGRSFF; CDR3 DNA: TGTGCCAGCAGTTATAGACTAGCGGGAAGGTCGTTCTTC
clone size: many; V gene: TRBV4-1; D gene: TRBD1; J gene: TRBJ1-6; CDR3 length: 14; CDR3 protein: CASSLDRGNSPLHF; CDR3 DNA: TGTGCCAGCAGCTTAGACAGGGGCAATTCACCCCTCCACTTT
clone size: .; V gene: TRBV6-1; D gene: TRBD1; J gene: TRBJ2-7; CDR3 length: 14; CDR3 protein: CASRAPGQQHEQYF; CDR3 DNA: TGTGCCAGCAGGGCCCCGGGACAGCAGCACGAGCAGTACTTC
clone size: many; V gene: TRBV20-1; D gene: TRBD2; J gene: TRBJ2-2; CDR3 length: 14; CDR3 protein: CSAQPGLGIGELFF; CDR3 DNA: TGCAGCGCACAACCGGGACTAGGGATCGGGGAGCTGTTTTTT
clone size: few; V gene: TRBV7-9; D gene: .; J gene: TRBJ2-7; CDR3 length: 13; CDR3 protein: CASSPQGLYEQYF; CDR3 DNA: TGTGCCAGCAGCCCCCAGGGACTCTACGAGCAGTACTTC
clone size: .; V gene: TRBV13; D gene: .; J gene: TRBJ2-7; CDR3 length: 15; CDR3 protein: CASSLAGSSVDEQYF; CDR3 DNA: TGTGCCAGCAGCTTAGCGGGTAGCTCTGTCGACGAGCAGTACTTC
clone size: many; V gene: TRBV10-3; D gene: .; J gene: TRBJ2-3; CDR3 length: 12; CDR3 protein: CATLKNTDTQYF; CDR3 DNA: TGTGCCACACTGAAGAACACAGATACGCAGTATTTT
clone size: .; V gene: TRBV7-2; D gene: .; J gene: TRBJ2-1; CDR3 length: 13; CDR3 protein: CASSATSYNEQFF; CDR3 DNA: TGTGCCAGCAGCGCGACTAGCTACAATGAGCAGTTCTTC
clone size: many; V gene: TRBV4-2; D gene: .; J gene: TRBJ1-4; CDR3 length: 15; CDR3 protein: CASSQETWTVEKLFF; CDR3 DNA: TGTGCCAGCAGCCAGGAGACGTGGACAGTTGAAAAACTGTTTTTT
clone size: many; V gene: TRBV6-5; D gene: TRBD1; J gene: TRBJ2-7; CDR3 length: 14; CDR3 protein: CASSLGQGAVGQYF; CDR3 DNA: TGTGCCAGCAGTTTGGGACAGGGGGCTGTGGGGCAGTACTTC
clone size: few; V gene: TRBV29-1; D gene: TRBD2; J gene: TRBJ2-7; CDR3 length: 15; CDR3 protein: CSAGPSGRVPGEQYF; CDR3 DNA: TGCAGCGCTGGCCCTAGCGGGAGAGTTCCGGGGGAGCAGTACTTC
clone size: .; V gene: TRBV11-2; D gene: TRBD1; J gene: TRBJ1-1; CDR3 length: 17; CDR3 protein: CASSPSLQGEYNTEAYF; CDR3 DNA: TGTGCCAGCAGCCCAAGCCTACAGGGGGAGTATAACACTGAAGCTTACTTT
clone size: many; V gene: TRBV4-3; D gene: TRBD1; J gene: TRBJ1-5; CDR3 length: 16; CDR3 protein: CASSQGLDRANQPQHF; CDR3 DNA: TGCGCCAGCAGCCAAGGGTTGGACAGGGCCAATCAGCCCCAGCATTTT
clone size: many; V gene: TRBV27; D gene: TRBD1; J gene: TRBJ2-1; CDR3 length: 15; CDR3 protein: CASKLTGGSYNEQFF; CDR3 DNA: TGTGCCAGCAAACTGACAGGGGGCTCTTACAATGAGCAGTTCTTC
clone size: .; V gene: TRBV6-5; D gene: .; J gene: TRBJ2-1; CDR3 length: 12; CDR3 protein: CASSRNGPPTFF; CDR3 DNA: TGTGCCAGCAGCCGAAACGGACCGCCCACGTTCTTC
clone size: few; V gene: TRBV10-3; D gene: .; J gene: TRBJ2-2; CDR3 length: 12; CDR3 protein: CAIGTSTGELFF; CDR3 DNA: TGTGCCATCGGGACAAGCACCGGGGAGCTGTTTTTT
clone size: many; V gene: TRBV12-3/TRBV12-4; D gene: .; J gene: TRBJ2-7; CDR3 length: 12; CDR3 protein: CASSLAPFEQYF; CDR3 DNA: TGTGCCAGCAGTTTAGCTCCCTTCGAGCAGTACTTC